This T cell receptor beta chain was sequenced in a study of T cell repertoires in cytomegalovirus infection. Turning to the study itself: Well-studied HLA-B-restricted CMV epitopes were used in the study alongside recently identified HLA-C-restricted ones.

In the case of this clonotype: Antigen: not known.

CDR3 length: 16 residues. V dropped 4 bases and J dropped 3 bases, with 15 bases sitting between them. From germline, CDR1 is MGHRA and CDR2 YSYEKL. TCRdb redid the calling of the reads with MiXCR, one entry per CDR3 protein. The sample consists of a few hundred thousand distinct CDR3 sequences, 40% to 50% of them appearing once. Study-level results: The study identified carriers of CMV plus the relevant HLA from cumulative public TCR beta family frequency.

Sequenced here: cultured PBMCs, sampled from culture after CMV antigen stimulation. V and J are TRBV4-1 and TRBJ1-4; D not certain. This receptor was taken from a human donor in good health (CMV status not recorded). Some clones in this sample may be carry-over from other donors' samples. CDR3 nucleotides: TGCGCCAGCAGCCCACATCCGTCAGCAGCTAATGAAAAACTGTTTTTT. It is translated as CASSPHPSAANEKLFF.